A selection of T cell receptor beta chains follows, all from one sample in a study of PD-1 blockade in classical Hodgkin lymphoma. Data came from immunoSEQ multiplex PCR; TCRdb stores just in-frame clones and leaves some out. The repertoire holds roughly 23,000 clones, roughly 87% seen once, with 0.2% to 0.3% in the top ten. The specimen sequenced was CD4+ T cells from blood. The origin of the receptors is a human donor with classical Hodgkin lymphoma. CDR3s include the opening cysteine and the closing phenylalanine or tryptophan. A D gene is named only where the DNA matches it firmly. Part of the rows lack a size; the others show once, few, many or a class for expanded clones.

J | size | V | D | CDR3 | DNA
TRBJ2-6 | . | TRBV28 | . | CASSLVEGLTGANVLTF | TGTGCCAGCAGTTTAGTCGAAGGGTTGACTGGGGCCAACGTCCTGACTTTC
TRBJ2-3 | . | TRBV27 | . | CASSMGPPQGREDTQYF | TGTGCCAGCTCTATGGGCCCACCGCAGGGTAGGGAAGATACGCAGTATTTT
TRBJ2-7 | . | TRBV25-1 | . | CASSESYEQYF | TGTGCCAGCAGTGAATCGTACGAGCAGTACTTC
TRBJ1-3 | . | TRBV30 | . | CAWSVASDAIYF | TGTGCCTGGAGTGTAGCATCGGACGCCATATATTTT
TRBJ2-1 | . | TRBV6-1 | . | CASSQVDNEQFF | TGTGCCAGCAGTCAGGTGGACAATGAGCAGTTCTTC
TRBJ2-1 | . | TRBV5-8 | TRBD2 | CASSPRLAGYEQFF | TGTGCCAGCAGCCCCCGACTAGCGGGATATGAGCAGTTCTTC
TRBJ2-5 | . | TRBV19 | . | CASSTRGSRQTQYF | TGTGCCAGTAGTACCCGGGGTAGTCGGCAGACCCAGTACTTC
TRBJ2-5 | . | TRBV28 | TRBD1 | CASSLFGTGDETQYF | TGTGCCAGCAGTTTATTTGGGACAGGGGATGAGACCCAGTACTTC
TRBJ2-7 | . | TRBV19 | TRBD2 | CASSTIAGGPYEQYF | TGTGCCAGTAGTACCATAGCGGGAGGACCGTACGAGCAGTACTTC
TRBJ2-3 | once | TRBV7-8 | . | CASSSRADTQYF | TGTGCCAGCAGCAGCCGGGCAGATACGCAGTATTTT
TRBJ1-1 | . | TRBV14 | TRBD1 | CASSQHRGNTEAFF | TGTGCCAGCAGCCAACACAGGGGTAACACTGAAGCTTTCTTT
TRBJ2-1 | . | TRBV18 | . | CASSLFRPGGSSYNEQFF | TGTGCCAGCTCGCTTTTCCGTCCGGGCGGAAGCTCCTACAATGAGCAGTTCTTC
TRBJ2-7 | . | TRBV2 | TRBD1 | CASSEGTGAGYEQYF | TGTGCCAGCAGTGAGGGGACAGGGGCAGGCTACGAGCAGTACTTC
TRBJ2-5 | . | TRBV5-1 | . | CASTRTIRAETQYF | TGCGCCAGCACCCGGACCATTCGGGCAGAGACCCAGTACTTC
TRBJ2-5 | . | TRBV4-3 | . | CASSQDRGRETQYF | TGCGCCAGCAGCCAAGATCGGGGCCGGGAGACCCAGTACTTC
TRBJ2-2 | . | TRBV19 | . | CASSIALAAGELFF | TGTGCCAGTAGTATCGCGCTTGCAGCCGGGGAGCTGTTTTTT
TRBJ2-7 | once | TRBV30 | TRBD2 | CAFGGRQEQYF | TGTGCCTTCGGGGGGAGGCAAGAGCAGTACTTC
TRBJ1-1 | . | TRBV5-5 | . | CASSLSRSMIYRAFF | TGTGCCAGCAGCTTGTCTCGGTCCATGATCTATAGGGCTTTCTTT
TRBJ1-5 | . | TRBV28 | TRBD1 | CASMDRGLYQPQHF | TGTGCCAGCATGGACAGGGGGTTGTATCAGCCCCAGCATTTT
TRBJ1-2 | . | TRBV30 | . | CAWTLSRDNYGYTF | TGTGCCTGGACCCTCTCAAGGGATAACTATGGCTACACCTTC
TRBJ2-5 | . | TRBV6-5 | TRBD1 | CASSYSVTGRETQYF | TGTGCCAGCAGTTACTCCGTGACAGGGAGAGAGACCCAGTACTTC
TRBJ1-1 | . | TRBV5-4 | . | CASSLVGLGTEAFF | TGTGCCAGCAGCTTGGTTGGGTTAGGCACTGAAGCTTTCTTT
TRBJ1-1 | . | TRBV13 | . | CASSPYTTEAFF | TGTGCCAGCAGCCCTTATACCACTGAAGCTTTCTTT
TRBJ1-1 | . | TRBV29-1 | . | CSVVGPEAFF | TGCAGCGTTGTAGGTCCTGAAGCTTTCTTT
TRBJ1-4 | . | TRBV18 | TRBD1 | CASSSTGAANEKLFF | TGTGCCAGCTCATCCACAGGGGCGGCTAATGAAAAACTGTTTTTT
TRBJ1-1 | . | TRBV19 | . | CASSIWNTEAFF | TGTGCCAGTAGTATCTGGAACACTGAAGCTTTCTTT
TRBJ2-1 | . | TRBV9 | TRBD1 | CASSLRDRDNEQFF | TGTGCCAGCAGCCTCCGGGACAGGGACAATGAGCAGTTCTTC
TRBJ1-2 | few | TRBV5-4 | . | CASSLSSRGNYGYTF | TGTGCCAGCAGCTTGTCCTCCAGGGGCAACTATGGCTACACCTTC
TRBJ2-1 | . | TRBV7-3 | . | CASSFRPGGSSYNEQFF | TGTGCCAGCAGCTTCCGGCCTGGGGGGAGCTCCTACAATGAGCAGTTCTTC
TRBJ2-7 | . | TRBV7-9 | TRBD2 | CASSLEGARGDEQYF | TGTGCCAGCAGCTTAGAAGGGGCCCGGGGGGACGAGCAGTACTTC